This is a list of T cell receptor beta chains from one sample in a study of shared clonotypes between healthy human individuals. Clones were sequenced by immunoSEQ multiplex PCR, and TCRdb holds only the in-frame ones, with some missing. The data contain millions of clones, 85% to 95% of them singletons. The sample comprised naive CD4+ T cells sorted from blood. All receptors come from a man aged 18 to 29 in good health. The CDR3 runs from the conserved cysteine through the conserved F or W. The D gene is left open where the match is weak. Clone size is not always given. Where it is, it says once, few, many or a class for expanded clones.

v_call	clone_size	j_call	d_call	cdr3_aa	cdr3_nt
TRBV5-4	.	TRBJ1-1	.	CASSRPGGTEAFF	TGTGCCAGCAGCCGTCCGGGGGGCACTGAAGCTTTCTTT
TRBV7-2	.	TRBJ1-2	.	CASSWRPSYGYTF	TGTGCCAGCAGCTGGCGTCCGTCCTATGGCTACACCTTC
TRBV7-2	.	TRBJ1-1	.	CASSLAWGKGAEAFF	TGTGCCAGCAGCTTAGCTTGGGGGAAGGGGGCTGAAGCTTTCTTT
TRBV5-1	once	TRBJ2-3	.	CASSFQGPPDTQYF	TGCGCCAGCAGCTTTCAGGGCCCCCCAGATACGCAGTATTTT
TRBV25-1	.	TRBJ2-3	.	CASSQRLTGTDTQYF	TGTGCCAGCAGCCAACGACTCACCGGCACAGATACGCAGTATTTT
TRBV14	.	TRBJ1-2	TRBD1	CASSPDRGYGYTF	TGTGCCAGCAGCCCGGACAGGGGGTATGGCTACACCTTC
TRBV20-1	.	TRBJ1-2	.	CSASNGYTF	TGCAGTGCCTCCAATGGCTACACCTTC
TRBV30	.	TRBJ2-7	.	CAWSEFDYEQYF	TGTGCCTGGAGTGAGTTTGACTACGAGCAGTACTTC
TRBV2	.	TRBJ2-2	TRBD2	CASSVTSGSRGELFF	TGTGCCAGCAGTGTGACTAGCGGGTCTAGGGGGGAGCTGTTTTTT
TRBV10-3	.	TRBJ1-4	.	CAIRSTTNEKLFF	TGTGCCATCAGAAGTACAACTAATGAAAAACTGTTTTTT
TRBV5-1	.	TRBJ2-3	TRBD1	CASSFDRGGTDTQYF	TGCGCCAGCAGCTTCGACAGGGGCGGAACAGATACGCAGTATTTT
TRBV2	.	TRBJ2-3	TRBD2	CASRTSGVSTDTQYF	TGTGCCAGCCGCACTAGCGGGGTGAGCACAGATACGCAGTATTTT
TRBV15	.	TRBJ2-1	TRBD2	CATSGTTGTSGGRRKNEQFF	TGTGCCACCAGCGGAACCACCGGGACTAGCGGGGGGCGGCGGAAGAATGAGCAGTTCTTC
TRBV6-1	.	TRBJ1-1	TRBD1	CASNVQGANTEAFF	TGTGCCAGCAATGTTCAGGGGGCGAACACTGAAGCTTTCTTT
TRBV27	once	TRBJ1-5	.	CASSPSGAGWYSNQPQHF	TGTGCCAGCAGTCCTTCGGGGGCAGGGTGGTATAGCAATCAGCCCCAGCATTTT
TRBV6-5	once	TRBJ2-1	.	CASSYSPGQNEQFF	TGTGCCAGCAGTTACTCGCCTGGGCAAAATGAGCAGTTCTTC
TRBV7-3	once	TRBJ2-1	TRBD2	CASSFASGVENEQFF	TGTGCCAGCAGCTTCGCTAGCGGGGTGGAGAATGAGCAGTTCTTC
TRBV6-1	.	TRBJ1-2	TRBD1	CAGFLTGGASGYTF	TGTGCCGGATTTCTCACAGGGGGCGCGAGTGGCTACACCTTC
TRBV7-2	.	TRBJ2-1	TRBD2	CASSTRAGGNLYNEQFF	TGTGCCAGCAGCACCCGGGCGGGAGGGAACCTCTACAATGAGCAGTTCTTC
TRBV25-1	.	TRBJ1-2	.	CASSEWTGSDYGYTF	TGTGCCAGCAGTGAATGGACGGGGAGTGACTATGGCTACACCTTC
TRBV7-6	.	TRBJ2-5	TRBD2	CASSSPSSSGSLAQYF	TGTGCCAGCAGCTCCCCCTCATCTAGCGGGAGTTTGGCCCAGTACTTC
TRBV6-5	.	TRBJ1-1	.	CASSRGRMKAFF	TGTGCCAGCAGCCGCGGACGGATGAAGGCTTTCTTT
TRBV6-6	.	TRBJ1-5	.	CASSYEEGNQPQHF	TGTGCCAGCAGTTACGAGGAGGGCAATCAGCCCCAGCATTTT
TRBV6-5	.	TRBJ2-3	.	CASGDTFLTDTQYF	TGTGCCAGCGGGGACACCTTTCTCACAGATACGCAGTATTTT
TRBV19	.	TRBJ1-6	.	CASREDWGWSSPLHF	TGTGCCAGTAGAGAAGATTGGGGATGGAGTTCACCCCTCCACTTT
TRBV19	.	TRBJ2-2	.	CASVNQQINTGELFF	TGTGCCAGCGTAAATCAGCAGATCAACACCGGGGAGCTGTTTTTT
TRBV30	.	TRBJ2-7	.	CAWSVGSRRYEQYF	TGTGCCTGGAGTGTCGGTAGCCGGAGATACGAGCAGTACTTC
TRBV7-9	.	TRBJ1-1	TRBD1	CASSPHDRDNTEAFF	TGTGCCAGCAGTCCACACGACAGGGATAACACTGAAGCTTTCTTT
TRBV6-5	.	TRBJ2-7	TRBD1	CASSYFRTGSYEQYF	TGTGCCAGCAGTTACTTTCGGACAGGGTCCTACGAGCAGTACTTC
TRBV9	.	TRBJ2-7	TRBD2	CASSVEGLAGSEQYF	TGTGCCAGCAGCGTAGAAGGACTAGCGGGGAGCGAGCAGTACTTC
TRBV19	.	TRBJ1-2	.	CASSQTGVNYGYTF	TGTGCCAGTAGTCAGACAGGAGTTAACTATGGCTACACCTTC
TRBV6-6	.	TRBJ1-6	.	CASRGQGFYNSPLHF	TGTGCCAGCAGGGGGCAGGGGTTTTATAATTCACCCCTCCACTTT
TRBV6-1	.	TRBJ1-2	TRBD1	CASKVAGQGAYTF	TGTGCCAGCAAAGTGGCGGGACAGGGGGCCTACACCTTC
TRBV30	.	TRBJ1-6	.	CAWNPTAYLSPLHF	TGTGCCTGGAACCCTACAGCTTACCTTTCACCCCTCCACTTT
TRBV6-5	.	TRBJ1-2	.	CASSLSAGLGYTF	TGTGCCAGCAGCCTCAGCGCGGGACTTGGCTACACCTTC
TRBV6-4	.	TRBJ1-6	.	CASSEWTWDDTPQYNSPLHF	TGTGCCAGCAGTGAGTGGACGTGGGACGACACCCCTCAATATAATTCACCCCTCCACTTT
TRBV7-2	.	TRBJ2-4	.	CASSPSGVESKNIQYF	TGTGCCAGCAGTCCCTCGGGGGTAGAGTCCAAAAACATTCAGTACTTC
TRBV7-6	once	TRBJ2-5	TRBD2	CASSLKKTSWETQYF	TGTGCCAGCAGCTTGAAAAAGACTAGCTGGGAGACCCAGTACTTC
TRBV5-1	once	TRBJ1-4	TRBD1	CASSSGQGNEKLFF	TGCGCCAGCAGCTCGGGACAGGGAAACGAAAAACTGTTTTTT
TRBV11-2	.	TRBJ1-1	.	CASSQEKWPGTEAFF	TGTGCCAGCAGCCAGGAGAAATGGCCCGGCACTGAAGCTTTCTTT
TRBV9	.	TRBJ2-5	.	CASSVALAGLQETQYF	TGTGCCAGCAGCGTAGCTTTGGCAGGACTACAAGAGACCCAGTACTTC
TRBV15	.	TRBJ2-7	.	CATSRETRREQYF	TGTGCCACCAGCAGGGAAACTAGACGCGAGCAGTACTTC